The 21 T cell receptor beta chains below all came from one sample that was sequenced in a study of cytomegalovirus exposure and HLA in healthy donors. The PCR had 60 Vbeta and 13 Jbeta primers. The method was immunoSEQ multiplex PCR; TCRdb's version includes in-frame clones alone and lacks a portion of them. The table records 100,000 or so clones, roughly 78% of them present only once. Sequenced: PBMCs. The receptors stem from a woman between 40 and 50 years old in good health and CMV-seronegative.

This chain joins TRBV4-3 and TRBJ1-4, with 7 bases that match TRBD1. This CDR3 has 18 amino acids. Looked up from germline, CDR1 is LGHNA and CDR2 is YSLEER. The V and J ends lost 0 bases and 2 bases, in that order; junction bases with no gene match: 9. The CDR3 sequence: CASSQEILGQETNEKLFF. DNA of the CDR3: TGCGCCAGCAGCCAAGAAATCCTCGGACAGGAGACTAATGAAAAACTGTTTTTT.

The chain is built from TRBV10-3 and TRBJ1-1; D may be TRBD1 (6 bases). The ends were cut back, 0 bases at V and 5 bases at J, with 13 bases in the middle. Germline assignment: CDR1 ENHRY and CDR2 SYGVKD. The CDR3 is 15 amino acids. CDR3 bases: TGTGCCATCAGTGAGTCGACAGGAGGTAGGACTGAAGCTTTCTTT. It specifies CAISESTGGRTEAFF.

This clone was observed a few times. The chain couples TRBV5-1 to TRBJ2-7, with a possible D match to TRBD1 (5 bases). The CDR3 runs to 15 residues. V dropped 0 bases and J dropped 0 bases, with 10 bases sitting between them. Looked up from germline, CDR1 is SGHRS and CDR2 is YFSETQ. The CDR3 DNA reads TGCGCCAGCAGCTTGGGTGGGGCAAGCTCCTACGAGCAGTACTTC. It yields the protein CASSLGGASSYEQYF.

The chain uses TRBV9 and TRBJ2-3, with TRBD2 matching over 9 bases. In germline, CDR1 is SGDLS, CDR2 YYNGEE. There are 16 residues in the CDR3. The trim removed 0 bases at V and 0 bases at J, leaving 2 bases unmatched. CDR3 DNA sequence: TGTGCCAGCAGCGTAGGTAGCGGGGGAAGCACAGATACGCAGTATTTT. Its translation is CASSVGSGGSTDTQYF.

The V gene is TRBV7-8, the J gene TRBJ1-2; 7 bases line up with TRBD1. CDR1 is SGHVS and CDR2 is FQNEAQ in the germline V gene. Losses at the gene ends were 5 bases for V and 4 bases for J; bases not matched to a gene: 7. The length of the CDR3 is 14 residues. In DNA form, the CDR3 reads TGTGCCAGCAGCCCAACGACAGGGACCTATGGCTACACCTTC. Protein: CASSPTTGTYGYTF.

The V call is TRBV5-6, the J call TRBJ1-6; the D is unclear. The V end lost 4 bases, the J end lost 8 bases, and 16 bases lay between the germline ends. Germline-derived CDR1 and CDR2 are SGHDT and YYEEEE. The CDR3 spans 15 residues. The CDR3 coding sequence is TGTGCCAGCAGCCCGTTGAACTCACCGGATTCACCCCTCCACTTT. Its translation: CASSPLNSPDSPLHF.

This chain uses TRBV6-5 with TRBJ2-3; 9 bases fit TRBD1. Germline values: CDR1 MNHEY, CDR2 SVGAGI. Trimming took 4 bases from V and 6 from J; bases not matched to a gene: 5. The CDR3 spans 14 residues. For the CDR3, the DNA is TGTGCCAGCAGTTTGACAGGGGGAAAGGATACGCAGTATTTT. Translation: CASSLTGGKDTQYF.

This chain joins TRBV7-6 and TRBJ2-5, with D uncertain. The CDR3 is made up of 15 amino acids. The V end lost 1 base, the J end lost 3 bases, and 12 bases lay between the germline ends. Germline CDR1 and CDR2: SGHVS and FNYEAQ. CDR3 region: CASSLVRFGEETQYF. The CDR3, as DNA: TGTGCCAGCAGCTTAGTCAGATTCGGAGAAGAGACCCAGTACTTC.

The rearrangement uses TRBV28 and TRBJ2-1; 10 bases fit TRBD2. CDR1 and CDR2 (germline): MDHEN, SYDVKM. The CDR3 length is 16 residues. The junction had 8 bases not matched to a gene; V was cut back by 4 bases and J by 5 bases. The DNA of the CDR3 is TGTGCCAGCAGTTCTCTGAGCGGGGGGGCGAACAATGAGCAGTTCTTC. This codes for CASSSLSGGANNEQFF.

About this clone: This sample includes further DNA sequences coding for the same CDR3. The rearrangement joins TRBV28 to TRBJ1-5, with D possibly matching TRBD1 (6 bases). CDR3 length: 14 residues. Trimming shortened V by 6 bases and J by 4 bases, and 13 bases separated the two germline ends. Germline loops: CDR1 MDHEN, CDR2 SYDVKM. The CDR3 spells CASRTGLGNQPQHF. The CDR3 DNA reads as TGTGCCAGCAGAACAGGGTTAGGGAATCAGCCCCAGCATTTT.

The CDR3 coding sequence is TGTGCCAGCAGCCCGACTAGCGGATACCAAGAGACCCAGTACTTC. Translation: CASSPTSGYQETQYF. J is TRBJ2-5 and V is TRBV5-5, with 9 bases identical to TRBD2. Germline lookup yields CDR1 SGHKS and CDR2 YYEKEE (reference sequence). V shed 4 bases and J 0 bases; nucleotides not matched to a gene: 4. This CDR3 region has 15 residues.

A remark on this clone: Other DNA sequences in this specimen translate into the identical CDR3. The chain combines TRBV2 with TRBJ2-3; the D gene is possibly TRBD2 (6 bases). Germline V gene data show CDR1 as SNHLY and CDR2 as FYNNEI. The CDR3 runs to 15 residues. Trimming removed 0 bases at V and 1 base at J, with 8 bases between. The CDR3 coding sequence is TGTGCCAGCAGTGAAGCGGGGGGTGGCACAGATACGCAGTATTTT. This sequence encodes CASSEAGGGTDTQYF.

V gene TRBV13 combines with J gene TRBJ2-3; possible D gene TRBD1, 5 bases. CDR1 PRHDT and CDR2 FYEKMQ come from the germline V gene (reference sequence). With 2 bases removed from V and 3 bases from J, the gap between germline ends came to 9 bases. This CDR3 spans 14 amino acids. For the CDR3, the DNA is TGTGCCAGCAGCTTAAGCCAGGGAACAGATACGCAGTATTTT. Encoded protein: CASSLSQGTDTQYF.

This clone occurred once. This chain uses TRBV7-9 with TRBJ2-2, with 7 positions matching TRBD2. Trimming removed 1 base from V and 1 base from J; junction bases left unmatched: 3. The CDR3 contains 16 residues. CDR1 is SEHNR and CDR2 is FQNEAQ in the germline V gene (reference sequence). For the CDR3, the DNA is TGTGCCAGCAGCTTAGACGGCGGGGGGAACACCGGGGAGCTGTTTTTT. It codes for CASSLDGGGNTGELFF.

The chain joins TRBV7-2 to TRBJ2-7; the D gene is possibly TRBD1 (6 bases). This CDR3 comprises 15 residues. The germline V gene encodes CDR1 SGHTA and CDR2 FQGNSA. Trimming cost V 1 base and J 0 bases, with 10 bases left between them. The CDR3 protein is CASSLDRDPSYEQYF. The CDR3 DNA sequence: TGTGCCAGCAGCTTAGACAGGGACCCCTCCTACGAGCAGTACTTC.

The V call is TRBV4-3, the J call TRBJ1-2, with unresolved D. V lost 1 base, J lost 8 bases, and 14 bases lay in between. The CDR3 consists of 14 residues. The germline V gene has CDR1 LGHNA and CDR2 YSLEER. CDR3 residues: CASSQGGNSKGYTF. As DNA, the CDR3 is TGCGCCAGCAGCCAAGGAGGAAATTCTAAGGGCTACACCTTC.

The genes are TRBV18 and TRBJ1-2, with D tentatively TRBD1 (5 bases). Trimming stripped 3 bases from V and 0 bases from J, with 11 bases between. Germline loops: CDR1 KGHSH, CDR2 LQKENI. The CDR3 loop spans 15 amino acids. CDR3 protein: CASSPDQGTNYGYTF. The DNA for the CDR3 is TGTGCCAGCTCACCGGATCAGGGTACTAACTATGGCTACACCTTC. The whole variable domain, remainder taken from reference TRBV18 and TRBJ1-2, is NAGVMQNPRHLVRRRGQEARLRCSPMKGHSHVYWYRQLPEEGLKFMVYLQKENIIDESGMPKERFSAEFPKEGPSILRIQQVVRGDSAAYFCASSPDQGTNYGYTFGSGTRLTVV.

The chain joins TRBV5-6 to TRBJ2-2; 8 nucleotides match TRBD1. J gave up 5 bases and V 7 bases, and 10 bases lay outside the gene matches. CDR3 length: 15 residues. Per the germline V gene, CDR1 is SGHDT and CDR2 is YYEEEE. CDR3 in amino acids: CASLGSRGLTGELFF. CDR3 DNA: TGTGCCAGCTTGGGGAGCAGGGGGCTTACCGGGGAGCTGTTTTTT.

J is TRBJ2-3 and V is TRBV9, with 12 bases identical to TRBD2. The germline CDR1 and CDR2 sequences are SGDLS and YYNGEE. The ends lost 4 bases at V and 4 bases at J; junction bases unmatched: 4. This CDR3 is 15 amino acids long. CDR3 in amino acids: CASSTRLAGADTQYF. The DNA for the CDR3 is TGTGCCAGCAGCACAAGACTAGCGGGGGCAGATACGCAGTATTTT.

The rearrangement links TRBV28 to TRBJ1-2, with D perhaps TRBD1 (5 bases). Trimming took off 6 bases at V and 4 bases at J, with 15 bases between the two ends. CDR1 MDHEN and CDR2 SYDVKM come from the germline V gene. The CDR3 consists of 14 residues. The CDR3 sequence is CASSEVGQGYGYTF. The CDR3, as DNA: TGTGCCAGCAGCGAAGTCGGGCAGGGCTATGGCTACACCTTC.

V gene TRBV18 combines with J gene TRBJ2-1; D is unresolved. The V and J ends lost 3 bases and 6 bases respectively, with 6 bases between them. This CDR3 region has 12 residues. The germline CDR1 and CDR2 sequences are KGHSH and LQKENI. The CDR3 DNA reads as TGTGCCAGCTCACCGAGGTTCAATGAGCAGTTCTTC. Encoded protein: CASSPRFNEQFF.